This TCR beta chain is drawn from a study of shared clonotypes between healthy human individuals (dated by TCRdb to the early 2020s). Regarding the study in general: The cohort included a few men and a couple of women between 18 and 49 years of age. For each donor, three plates each were used for CD4 naive and CD4 memory, two plates were used for CD8 naive, and one plate was used for CD8 memory. To estimate repertoire size and how much clonotype sharing occurs between individuals, the study deeply sequenced the blood TCR repertoires of five healthy adults. Different laboratories and diverse techniques were used to prepare libraries and sequence TCR repertoires, to increase sequencing depth and limit assay-specific biases. Leukapheresis yielded between about 0.94 and 10 billion PBMCs per donor. What the study reported, not specific to this receptor: Larger estimated clonotype richness was generally found for naive subsets than for memory subsets. Only blood was sampled, and tissue TCR repertoires likely differ from those in blood. Pairwise subsampling led to the expectation that sequencing depth would affect the degree of clonotype sharing among donors. Rarefaction of sorted-subset datasets indicated incomplete sequencing despite the large sequencing depth. About 4.5% of naive CD4, approximately 3.7% of naive CD8, 2.3% of memory CD4, and about 0.4% of memory CD8 clonotypes were shared across a few donors. The genetic and exposure-history diversity represented was limited by the small number of donors. Clonotypes shared by all four sorted-subset donors showed higher generation probabilities than non-shared clonotypes.

TCR CDR3 regions were amplified from genomic DNA by multiplex PCR using the deep immunoSEQ assay. For each cell subset, the extracted genomic DNA was distributed evenly across all wells of several immunoSEQ 96-well plates, and each plate served as one replicate. For sorted subsets, 150 to 250 ng genomic DNA, equal to tens of thousands of T cell genomes, was loaded into each replicate PCR. Purified libraries were measured with a Qubit 3.0 fluorometer, size-checked on a Bioanalyzer 2100, and measured again with the KAPA Library Quantification kit. Each immunoSEQ 96-well plate was sequenced on its own single-read 150-cycle Illumina NextSeq 550 flow cell. The published analysis was carried out like this. Because the immunoSEQ output included only junctional sequences and no quality scores, the filtering could not be the same as the filtering used for full-length reads. Sequences were annotated with PyIR, a Python wrapper for IgBLAST v1.9, and V/J genes and CDR3 were assigned using IMGT germline references. Reads were removed for weak V/J assignments (E-value above 1e-6), missing CDR3, stop codons, out-of-frame junctions, or ambiguous translated residues. V3J clonotypes were defined as sequences sharing an identical inferred V gene, J gene, and CDR3 amino acid sequence. Percentage overlap between repertoires was computed as shared unique clonotypes divided by the size of the smaller repertoire. Three approaches were used to assess repertoire richness: RTK rarefaction, the Chao1 estimator, and Recon v2.1 estimates of unobserved clonotypes. For all TCRbeta clonotypes obtained by the gDNA method from a few donors, generation probabilities were computed with OLGA. TCRdb took over this immuneACCESS table, retaining in-frame rearrangements with V and J assigned. Such tables are incomplete; in checked studies, under half of the missing clones stem from an unresolved V gene, and the remainder is unexplained. V, J and clone size are taken as reported in that table, and D and trimming were inferred from the DNA itself. Present in this sample are hundreds of thousands of clones, approximately 90% of which were seen just once. The ten top clones hold nearly 25% of the sample.

For the CD8 naive samples, CD45RO-negative cells were positively selected for CCR7, yielding a CD45RA+CCR7+ population from which TemRA cells were excluded. Healthy HIV-negative adults with no recently reported acute infections or vaccinations were included as donors. Every donor was a Caucasian adult living in Nashville, Tennessee, USA. Blood was obtained by leukapheresis, after which PBMCs were separated by Ficoll-Histopaque density gradient centrifugation and cryopreserved in liquid nitrogen vapor phase. Analytical flow cytometry was used to check the purity and quantity of every magnetically sorted T cell population. From each sorted fraction, genomic DNA was isolated and quantified by UV absorbance on a Nanodrop 2000c. Inclusive of the bounding cysteine and phenylalanine, the CDR3 is 12 residues long. The only DNA kept is the CDR3, 36 bases in frame from the first base. Reading the germline V gene (reference sequence) gives CDR1 SEHNR and CDR2 FQNEAQ. Germline trimming: 8 bases from V, 7 bases from J; junction bases outside gene matches: 4.

This clone was recorded a few times. The clone's antigen remains unknown. No base quality values were provided; no much bigger clone lies one nucleotide off. The sequence is built from TRBV7-9 and TRBJ2-2; 7 nucleotides in the junction match TRBD1. The sequence derives from a man aged 25 to 40 in good health. What was sequenced was naive CD8+ T cells sorted from blood. The sample's cell subset or site label, in plain terms: CD45RA+CCR7+. The nucleotide sequence is TGTGCCAGCCACAGGGGATACGGGGAGCTGTTTTTT. Its coded protein is CASHRGYGELFF.